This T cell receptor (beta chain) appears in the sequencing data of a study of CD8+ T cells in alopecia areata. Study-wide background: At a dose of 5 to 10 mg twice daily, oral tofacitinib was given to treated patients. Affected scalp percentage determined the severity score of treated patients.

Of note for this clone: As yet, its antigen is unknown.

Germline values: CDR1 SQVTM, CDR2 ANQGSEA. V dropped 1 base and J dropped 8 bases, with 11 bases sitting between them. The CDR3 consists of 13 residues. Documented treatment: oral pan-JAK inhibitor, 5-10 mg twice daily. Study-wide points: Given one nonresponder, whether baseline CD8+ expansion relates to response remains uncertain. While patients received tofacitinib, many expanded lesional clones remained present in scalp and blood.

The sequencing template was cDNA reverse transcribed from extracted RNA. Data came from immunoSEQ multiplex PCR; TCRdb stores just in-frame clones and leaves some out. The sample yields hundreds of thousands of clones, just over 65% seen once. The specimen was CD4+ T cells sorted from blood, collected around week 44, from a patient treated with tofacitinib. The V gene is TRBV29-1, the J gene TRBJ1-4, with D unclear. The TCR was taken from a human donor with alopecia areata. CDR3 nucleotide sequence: TGCAGCGTTGAAGGTTTGAAAGACGAAAAACTGTTTTTT. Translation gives CSVEGLKDEKLFF.